Below, one TCR beta chain is given with its context. This sample is part of a study of OX40 agonist ivuxolimab in advanced cancers. Sequencing was performed with immunoSEQ multiplex PCR; in TCRdb, only in-frame clones are kept and a portion is missing. The top ten clones hold around a quarter of a sample with tens of thousands of clones, 60% to 85% of them seen once. Germline V gene lookup returns CDR1 SNHLY and CDR2 FYNNEI. V lost 1 base to trimming and J lost 10 bases, with 13 bases between them. This CDR3 region has 13 residues. Sequencing used CD4+ or CD8+ T cells sorted from blood, obtained in a trial of the OX40 agonist ivuxolimab. The receptor was derived from an adult with an advanced solid tumor such as melanoma, head and neck, liver or kidney cancer. V usage is TRBV2 and J usage is TRBJ1-1; tentative D call: TRBD1 (5 bases). In nucleotides, the CDR3 is TGTGCCAGCAGTGAAGTTATATATCAGGGAGCTTTCTTT. Protein: CASSEVIYQGAFF.